Below, 4 T cell receptor beta chains from the same sample are listed, as sequenced in a study of blood T cells in healthy people across ages. The second PCR ran roughly 7 to 12 cycles with a sample-barcoded 5' primer and J-beta primers. TCRdb re-analysed the 5' RACE reads in MiXCR, keeping a single row per CDR3 protein. Of around 1,800,000 distinct CDR3 sequences in the sample, about two fifths were seen once. Sample: blood. Receptors originate from a human donor in good health.

This clonotype came up a few times. The chain recombines TRBV27 with TRBJ2-7, with D perhaps TRBD1 or TRBD2 (5 bases each). Germline assignment: CDR1 MNHEY and CDR2 SMNVEV (reference sequence). The CDR3 extends over 16 amino acids. V lost 6 bases to trimming and J lost 6 bases, with 24 bases between them. The DNA for the CDR3 is TGTGCCAGCAGCCAAGTCGCAGAAGGGGACCAAGGCGAGCAGTACTTC. It yields the protein CASSQVAEGDQGEQYF.

V is TRBV5-1 and J is TRBJ2-1, with a weak D call TRBD1 (6 bases). Trimming stripped 0 bases from V and 8 bases from J, with 9 bases between. Germline-derived CDR1 and CDR2 are SGHRS and YFSETQ. The CDR3 contains 13 residues. The CDR3 region is CASSLDRAHEQFF. The DNA for the CDR3 is TGCGCCAGCAGCTTGGACAGGGCCCATGAGCAGTTCTTC. The variable domain in full, with the rest retrieved from reference TRBV5-1 and TRBJ2-1, is KAGVTQTPRYLIKTRGQQVTLSCSPISGHRSVSWYQQTPGQGLQFLFEYFSETQRNKGNFPGRFSGRQFSNSRSEMNVSTLELGDSALYLCASSLDRAHEQFFGPGTRLTVL.

DNA of the CDR3: TGTGCCAGCAGTTTATCGGGACAGGGACTCGAGCAGTACTTC. Translating it yields CASSLSGQGLEQYF. J is TRBJ2-4 and V is TRBV27; the match to TRBD1 covers 9 bases. Matching the DNA end better, TRBJ2-7 makes the J call doubtful. The germline gives CDR1 MNHEY, CDR2 SMNVEV (reference sequence). The CDR3 is 14 residues long.

The CDR3 region has the DNA TGTGCCAGCAGCTTAGGGTTATATATCGGGCGAGACATGAACACTGAAGCTTTCTTT. Residues: CASSLGLYIGRDMNTEAFF. V usage is TRBV7-8 and J usage is TRBJ1-1; D remains unclear. This CDR3 has 19 residues. V gave up 1 base and J gave up 0 bases, with 21 bases separating them. CDR1 is SGHVS, CDR2 FQNEAQ, per germline.